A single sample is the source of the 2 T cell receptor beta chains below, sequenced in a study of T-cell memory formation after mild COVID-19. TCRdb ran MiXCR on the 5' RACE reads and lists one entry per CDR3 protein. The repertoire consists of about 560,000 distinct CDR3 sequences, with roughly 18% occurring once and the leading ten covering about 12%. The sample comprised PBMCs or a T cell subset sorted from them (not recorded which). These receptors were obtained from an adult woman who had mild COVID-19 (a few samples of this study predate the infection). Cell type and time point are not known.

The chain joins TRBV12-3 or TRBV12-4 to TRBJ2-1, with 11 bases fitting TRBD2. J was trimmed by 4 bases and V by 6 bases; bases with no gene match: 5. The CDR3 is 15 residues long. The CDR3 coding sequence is TGTGCCAGCAGGGGGACTAGCGGATTTTACAATGAGCAGTTCTTC. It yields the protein CASRGTSGFYNEQFF.

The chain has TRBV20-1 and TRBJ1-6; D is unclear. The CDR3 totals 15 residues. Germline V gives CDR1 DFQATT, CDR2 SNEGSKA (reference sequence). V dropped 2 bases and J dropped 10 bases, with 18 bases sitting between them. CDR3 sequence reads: CSARPELGYLSPLHF. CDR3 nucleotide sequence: TGCAGTGCTAGACCCGAGTTAGGGTATTTGTCACCCCTCCACTTT.